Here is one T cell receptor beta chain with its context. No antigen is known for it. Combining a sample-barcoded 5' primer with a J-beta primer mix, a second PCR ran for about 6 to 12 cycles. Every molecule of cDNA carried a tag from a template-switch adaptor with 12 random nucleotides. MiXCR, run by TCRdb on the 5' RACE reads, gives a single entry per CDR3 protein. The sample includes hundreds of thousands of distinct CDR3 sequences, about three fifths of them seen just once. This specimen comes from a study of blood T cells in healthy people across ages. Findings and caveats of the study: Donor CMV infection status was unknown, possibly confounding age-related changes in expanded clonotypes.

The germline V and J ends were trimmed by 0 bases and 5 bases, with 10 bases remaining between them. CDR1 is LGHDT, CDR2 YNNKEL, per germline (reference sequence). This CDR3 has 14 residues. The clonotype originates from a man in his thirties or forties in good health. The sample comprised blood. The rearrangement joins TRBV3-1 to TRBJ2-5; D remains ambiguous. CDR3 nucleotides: TGTGCCAGCAGCCAAGATGCTCGCCGGGAGACCCAGTACTTC. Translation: CASSQDARRETQYF.